Reported below is one T cell receptor (beta chain). Only one count was recorded for this clone. The antigen it binds to is not known. One base away there is no much larger clone; base qualities are not given. This entry is derived from a study of blood T cell repertoires in COVID-19 (dated by TCRdb to 2020 to 2021). Turning to the overall study: Samples covering the acute and convalescent phases of COVID-19 were provided by collaborators in the United States, Italy and Spain. The prospective study material was composed of cDNA or gDNA derived from T cells, B-cell-depleted T cells, or PBMCs. Nearly every sample came with metadata listing a de-identified subject ID, COVID-19 status, age in years and sex. Deeply sampled blood TCRbeta repertoires from subjects exposed to, actively infected with, or recovered from COVID-19 were included in the dataset. The repertoires were released in a freely available public database intended as a resource for research on the immune response to SARS-CoV-2. Samples came from the ongoing ImmuneRACE study (first 160 participants) plus 1,254 subjects from 6 global collaborators. HLA class I and class II types, where available, came from metadata supplied by the sample provider rather than from assay-based typing. What the research found in general, with its limitations: How much clinical and demographic metadata was included differed by source and by participant, and the metadata was provided uncurated.

The immunoSEQ Assay, a bias-controlled multiplex PCR, was used to amplify TCRbeta CDR3 regions from genomic DNA. The source study handled its data this way. The number of nucleated cells in each sample was estimated from the amplification of reference gene primers within the assay. Sequence reads were collapsed and filtered to measure the absolute abundance of every unique TCRbeta CDR3 rearrangement. For each sample, productive Simpson clonality was calculated by taking the square root of Simpson's diversity index across productive rearrangements. The table was pulled from immuneACCESS by TCRdb, which kept in-frame rearrangements only. Such tables lose some clones; where checked, under half of the loss comes from unresolved V genes, and the rest has no known cause. The DNA was the basis for D and trimming; V, J and clone size are from that table. The sample table shows around 210,000 clones, and roughly 88% are seen once. The ten largest clones represent 15% to 20% of the sample.

One collaborating source in Seattle enrolled patients while the patients were actively infected and followed the patients over time throughout the course of disease. Whole blood was collected in K2EDTA tubes by collaborating institutions according to the institutions' own protocols. Collaborator samples were shipped for TCRbeta analysis as frozen whole blood, isolated PBMCs, or DNA extracted from either sample type. The source is a man aged 45-60 years with COVID-19, enrolled during active disease. Input material: peripheral blood.

In nucleotide form, the sequence is TGTGCCAGCAGTTACTCTAGCGGGTTGGGTGAGCAGTTCTTC. Its amino acids are CASSYSSGLGEQFF. The receptor chain draws on TRBV2 and TRBJ2-1; 8 bases in the middle match TRBD2. In the germline V gene, CDR1 corresponds to SNHLY and CDR2 to FYNNEI. V loses 5 bases at its end and J loses 9 bases; junction bases beyond the gene matches: 9. The CDR3 sequence holds 14 residues, the cysteine and phenylalanine included. The read is trimmed to its CDR3 DNA, 42 bases read in frame from base 1.